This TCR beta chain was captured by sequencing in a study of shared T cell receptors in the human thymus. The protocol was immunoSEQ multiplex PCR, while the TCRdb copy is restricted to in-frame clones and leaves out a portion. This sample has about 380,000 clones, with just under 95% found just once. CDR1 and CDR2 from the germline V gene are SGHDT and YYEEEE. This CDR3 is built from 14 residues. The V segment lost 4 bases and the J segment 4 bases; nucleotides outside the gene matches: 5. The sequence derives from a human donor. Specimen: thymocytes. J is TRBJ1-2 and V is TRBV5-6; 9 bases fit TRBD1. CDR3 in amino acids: CASSQTTGGYGYTF. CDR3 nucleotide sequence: TGTGCCAGCAGCCAGACGACAGGGGGCTATGGCTACACCTTC.